Included here is one TCR beta chain sequence, with context. Profiled with immunoSEQ multiplex PCR; TCRdb holds only in-frame clones, not every one. Of 65,000 to 100,000 clones in the sample, 89% were seen once. This CDR3 is built from 20 residues. The V gene end was trimmed by 3 bases and the J gene end by 0 bases; junction bases not matched to a gene: 15. Per germline, CDR1 LNHDA and CDR2 SQIVND (reference sequence). This sample is part of a study of blood T cell repertoires in COVID-19. In the study overall: The United States, Italy and Spain provided the acute and convalescent COVID-19 samples.

The receptor was derived from a middle-aged man with acute or convalescent COVID-19. This chain links TRBV19 with TRBJ2-3; 10 positions match TRBD2. The source material was peripheral blood. The CDR3: CASSIIGVASGGASTDTQYF. In nucleotides, the CDR3 is TGTGCCAGTAGTATCATCGGGGTAGCTAGCGGGGGTGCTAGCACAGATACGCAGTATTTT.